This T cell receptor (beta chain) was identified in a study of blood T cell repertoires in COVID-19. In assigning cohorts, the study relied on participant-reported clinical history. This CDR3 is 16 amino acids long. Deletions cut 3 bases from V and 1 base from J, with 17 bases between. CDR1 is SGDLS, CDR2 YYNGEE, per germline. Data came from immunoSEQ multiplex PCR; TCRdb stores just in-frame clones and leaves some out. Among about 270,000 clones listed, 70% to 90% were seen once. The receptor was isolated from a woman aged 30 to 39 with acute COVID-19. The chain employs TRBV9 and TRBJ2-7, with D uncertain. Input material: PBMCs or T cells enriched from blood (not recorded which). CDR3 sequence reads: CASSAPPDMASYEQYF. For the CDR3, the DNA is TGTGCCAGCAGCGCCCCCCCCGACATGGCTTCCTACGAGCAGTACTTC. The variable domain in full, completed from reference TRBV9 and TRBJ2-7, reads DSGVTQTPKHLITATGQRVTLRCSPRSGDLSVYWYQQSLDQGLQFLIQYYNGEERAKGNILERFSAQQFPDLHSELNLSSLELGDSALYFCASSAPPDMASYEQYFGPGTRLTVT.